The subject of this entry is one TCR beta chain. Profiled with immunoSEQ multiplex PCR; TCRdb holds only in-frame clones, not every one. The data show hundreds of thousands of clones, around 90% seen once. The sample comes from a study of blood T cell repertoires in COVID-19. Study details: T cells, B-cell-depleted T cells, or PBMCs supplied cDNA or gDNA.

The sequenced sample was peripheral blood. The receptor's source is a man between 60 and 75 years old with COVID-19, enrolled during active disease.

The CDR3 nucleotides are TGTGCCAGCAGCCAAGAGGCAGGGATCTACAATGAGCAGTTCTTC. Protein product: CASSQEAGIYNEQFF. V gene TRBV14 combines with J gene TRBJ2-1, with D perhaps TRBD1 (5 bases). Trimming removed 0 bases at V and 3 bases at J, with 9 bases between. CDR1 is SGHDN, CDR2 FVKESK, per germline. CDR3 length: 15 amino acids.